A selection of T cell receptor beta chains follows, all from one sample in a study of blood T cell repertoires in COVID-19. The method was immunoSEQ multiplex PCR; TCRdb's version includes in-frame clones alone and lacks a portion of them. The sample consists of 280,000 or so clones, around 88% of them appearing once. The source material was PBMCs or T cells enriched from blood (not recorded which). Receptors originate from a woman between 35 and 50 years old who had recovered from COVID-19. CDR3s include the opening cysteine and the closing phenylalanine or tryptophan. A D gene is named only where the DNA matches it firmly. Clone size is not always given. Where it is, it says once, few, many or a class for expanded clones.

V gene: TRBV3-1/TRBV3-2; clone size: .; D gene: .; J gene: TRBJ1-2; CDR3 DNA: TGTGCCAGCAGCCAATGGGCCAGTTCAACCTCGGCCGGCTACACCTTC; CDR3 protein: CASSQWASSTSAGYTF
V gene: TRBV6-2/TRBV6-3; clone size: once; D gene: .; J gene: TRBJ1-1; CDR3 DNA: TGTGCCAGCAGTTACCAGGGAATGAACACTGAAGCTTTCTTT; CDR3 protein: CASSYQGMNTEAFF
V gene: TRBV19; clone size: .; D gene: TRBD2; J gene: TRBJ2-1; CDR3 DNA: TGTGCCAGTATGGTCGCTAGCGGGGGTGCCAAGTTCTTC; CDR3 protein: CASMVASGGAKFF
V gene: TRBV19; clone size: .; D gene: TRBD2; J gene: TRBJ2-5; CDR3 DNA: TGTGCCAGTAGTTTCATGGGACTAGCGGGAGGGCGAGGAGAGACCCAGTACTTC; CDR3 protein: CASSFMGLAGGRGETQYF
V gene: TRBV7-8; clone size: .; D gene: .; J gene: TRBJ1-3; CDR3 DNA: TGTGCCAGCAGCTGGGGGCGGGTGAGCTCTGGAAACACCATATATTTT; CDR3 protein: CASSWGRVSSGNTIYF
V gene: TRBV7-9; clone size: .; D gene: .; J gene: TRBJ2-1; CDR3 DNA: TGTGCCAGCAGCTTAATTCGGTCCCTGGAGCAGTTCTTC; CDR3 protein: CASSLIRSLEQFF
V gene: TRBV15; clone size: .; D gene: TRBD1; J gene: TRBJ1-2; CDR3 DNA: TGTGCCACCAGCAGAGGACAGGGGCTCAACTATGGCTACACCTTC; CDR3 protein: CATSRGQGLNYGYTF
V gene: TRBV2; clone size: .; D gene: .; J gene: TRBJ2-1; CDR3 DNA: TGTGCCAGCAGTGAGATGGAGAGCTCCTACAATGAGCAGTTCTTC; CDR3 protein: CASSEMESSYNEQFF
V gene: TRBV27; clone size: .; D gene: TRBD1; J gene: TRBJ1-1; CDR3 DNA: TGTGCCGGGCCCCGACAGGGAAACACTGAAGCTTTCTTT; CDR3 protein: CAGPRQGNTEAFF
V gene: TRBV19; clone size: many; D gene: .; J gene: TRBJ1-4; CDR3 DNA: TGTGCCAGTAGCTGGACAGCAACTAATGAAAAACTGTTTTTT; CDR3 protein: CASSWTATNEKLFF
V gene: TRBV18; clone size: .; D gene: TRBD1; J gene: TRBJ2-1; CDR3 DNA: TGTGCCAGCTCACCCGGGGACAGGTACAATGAGCAGTTCTTC; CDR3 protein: CASSPGDRYNEQFF
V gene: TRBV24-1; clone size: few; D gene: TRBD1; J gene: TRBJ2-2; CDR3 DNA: TGTGCCACCAGGCAGGGGGCGCGGGACACCGGGGAGCTGTTTTTT; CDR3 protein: CATRQGARDTGELFF
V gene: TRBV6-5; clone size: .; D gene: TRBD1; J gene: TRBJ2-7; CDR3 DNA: TGTGCCAGCAGGATTGGACAGGGTGCCTACGAGCAGTACTTC; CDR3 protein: CASRIGQGAYEQYF
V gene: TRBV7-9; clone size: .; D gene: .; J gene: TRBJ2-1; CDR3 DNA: TGTGCCAGCAGGCAGGCCGGGGACTCGAACAATGAGCAGTTCTTC; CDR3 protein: CASRQAGDSNNEQFF
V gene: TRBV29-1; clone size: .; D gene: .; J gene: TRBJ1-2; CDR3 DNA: TGCAGCGTTGTCAGGGGTGGAGGCTACACCTTC; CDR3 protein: CSVVRGGGYTF
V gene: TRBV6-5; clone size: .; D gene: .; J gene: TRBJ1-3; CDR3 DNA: TGTGCCAGCAGTCGGGGTCTCAACTCTGGAAACACCATATATTTT; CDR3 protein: CASSRGLNSGNTIYF
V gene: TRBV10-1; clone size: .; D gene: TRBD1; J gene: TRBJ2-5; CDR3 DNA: TGCGCCAGCATTAACCCCCAGGGGGCAGGCCAAGAGACCCAGTACTTC; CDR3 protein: CASINPQGAGQETQYF
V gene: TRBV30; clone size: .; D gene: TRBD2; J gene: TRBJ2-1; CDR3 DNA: TGTGCCTGGAGTGTGGGACTAGCGGGCTACAATGAGCAGTTCTTC; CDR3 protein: CAWSVGLAGYNEQFF
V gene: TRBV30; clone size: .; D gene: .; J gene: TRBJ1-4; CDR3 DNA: TGTGCCTGTTCCCGGAAGGCGGGAACTAATGAAAAACTGTTTTTT; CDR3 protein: CACSRKAGTNEKLFF
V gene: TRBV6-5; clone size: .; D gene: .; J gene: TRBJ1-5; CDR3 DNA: TGTGCCAGCAGGGACCCGGCGGGCGGTCAGCCCCAGCATTTT; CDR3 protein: CASRDPAGGQPQHF
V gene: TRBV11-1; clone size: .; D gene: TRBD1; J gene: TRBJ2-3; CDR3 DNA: TGTGCCAGCAGCTCCGGACAGGGTGGGCAGTATTTT; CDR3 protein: CASSSGQGGQYF
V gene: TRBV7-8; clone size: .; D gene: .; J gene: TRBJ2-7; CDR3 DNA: TGTGCCAGCACCCCCTGGGGCAGGGTGGGGTCCGAGCAGTACTTC; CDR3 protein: CASTPWGRVGSEQYF
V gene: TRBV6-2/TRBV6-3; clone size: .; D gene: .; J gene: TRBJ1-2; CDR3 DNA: TGTGCCAGCAGTACCCGACAGGCCCCACTGGATGGCTACACCTTC; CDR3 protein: CASSTRQAPLDGYTF
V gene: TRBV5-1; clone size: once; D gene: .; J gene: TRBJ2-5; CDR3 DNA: TGCGCCAGCAGCTTGGTGGGGAGATTGGCTCGGGAGACCCAGTACTTC; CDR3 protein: CASSLVGRLARETQYF
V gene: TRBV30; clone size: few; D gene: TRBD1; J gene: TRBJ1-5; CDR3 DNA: TGTGCCTGGAGTGCACAGGGGGGACAGCCCCAGCATTTT; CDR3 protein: CAWSAQGGQPQHF
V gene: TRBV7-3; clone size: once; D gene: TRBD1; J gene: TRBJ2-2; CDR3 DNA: TGTGCCAGCAGCAGACAGGGTACCGGGGAGCTGTTTTTT; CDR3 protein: CASSRQGTGELFF
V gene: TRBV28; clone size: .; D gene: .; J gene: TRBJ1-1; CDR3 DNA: TGTGCCAGCAGTTTCGGGGGTCTGAACACTGAAGCTTTCTTT; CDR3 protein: CASSFGGLNTEAFF
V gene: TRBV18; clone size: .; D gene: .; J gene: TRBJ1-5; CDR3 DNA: TGTGCCAGCTCACCCGACTCTGGACAGCAGGTACAGCCCCAGCATTTT; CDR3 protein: CASSPDSGQQVQPQHF
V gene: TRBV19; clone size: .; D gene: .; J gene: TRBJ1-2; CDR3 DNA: TGTGCCAGTAGTATAGCCGGCTCAGGGTTTTATGGCTACACCTTC; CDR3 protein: CASSIAGSGFYGYTF
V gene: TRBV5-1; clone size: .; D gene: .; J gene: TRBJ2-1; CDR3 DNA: TGCGCCAGCAGCCGAAATAGTTTGGGGGGATACAATGAGCAGTTCTTC; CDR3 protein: CASSRNSLGGYNEQFF
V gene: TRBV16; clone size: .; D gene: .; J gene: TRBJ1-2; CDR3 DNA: TGTGCCAGCAGCCAATCGTCCAGGGGCAGTTACACCTTC; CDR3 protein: CASSQSSRGSYTF
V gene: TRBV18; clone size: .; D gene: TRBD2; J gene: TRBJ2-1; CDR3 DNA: TGTGCCAGCTCACCACTAGCGGGCGGCAATGAGCAGTTCTTC; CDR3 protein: CASSPLAGGNEQFF
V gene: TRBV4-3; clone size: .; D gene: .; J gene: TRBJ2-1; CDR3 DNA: TGCGCCAGCAGCCAAGATTTGAGGGGGAGCTACAATGAGCAGTTCTTC; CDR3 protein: CASSQDLRGSYNEQFF
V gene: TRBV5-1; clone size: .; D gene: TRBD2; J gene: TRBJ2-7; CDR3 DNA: TGCGCCAGCAGCTTGGTGGTCGGGTTAGCGGGAAACGAGCAGTACTTC; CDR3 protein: CASSLVVGLAGNEQYF
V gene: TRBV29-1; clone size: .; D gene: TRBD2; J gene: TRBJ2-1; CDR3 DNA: TGCAGCGCCGTTAAGACTAGCCAAGCCTACAATGAGCAGTTCTTC; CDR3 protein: CSAVKTSQAYNEQFF
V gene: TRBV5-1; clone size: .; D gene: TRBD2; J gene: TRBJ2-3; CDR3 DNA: TGCGCCAGCAGCTTGGGACTAGCGGGTGGGAGCACAGATACGCAGTATTTT; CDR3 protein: CASSLGLAGGSTDTQYF
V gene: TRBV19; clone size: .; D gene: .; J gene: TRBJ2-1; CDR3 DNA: TGTGCCAGTAGTTCCCGCCAGGGCTACAATGAGCAGTTCTTC; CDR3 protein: CASSSRQGYNEQFF
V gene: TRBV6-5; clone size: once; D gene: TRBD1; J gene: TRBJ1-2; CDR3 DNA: TGTGCCAGCAGCGGGACAGGGGGCGCGAAGACCTTC; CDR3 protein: CASSGTGGAKTF
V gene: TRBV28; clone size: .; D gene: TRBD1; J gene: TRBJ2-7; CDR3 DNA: TGTGCCAGCAGTTTAGGGACAGCCAGCTCCTACGAGCAGTACTTC; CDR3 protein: CASSLGTASSYEQYF
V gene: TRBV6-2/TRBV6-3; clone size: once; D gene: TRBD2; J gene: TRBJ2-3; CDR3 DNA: TGTGCCAGCAGCCCGGGGACTAGCGGGAGCTTTTCGCAGTATTTT; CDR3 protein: CASSPGTSGSFSQYF
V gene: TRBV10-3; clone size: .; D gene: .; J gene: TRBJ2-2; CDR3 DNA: TGTGCCATCAGTGGGGGCCGGCCCGGGGAGCTGTTTTTT; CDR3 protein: CAISGGRPGELFF
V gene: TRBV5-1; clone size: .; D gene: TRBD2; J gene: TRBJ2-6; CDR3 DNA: TGCGCCAGCAGCTTGTCTTTGTCTAGCGGGAGTGGTGGGGCCAACGTCCTGACTTTC; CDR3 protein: CASSLSLSSGSGGANVLTF
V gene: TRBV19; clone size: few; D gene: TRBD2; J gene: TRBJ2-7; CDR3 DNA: TGTGCCAGTAGTAGCGGGAGGGATTCCTACGAGCAGTACTTC; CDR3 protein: CASSSGRDSYEQYF
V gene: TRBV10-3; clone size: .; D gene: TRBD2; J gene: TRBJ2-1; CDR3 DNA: TGTGCCATCGGGGAGACTAGCGGGAGAAATGAGCAGTTCTTC; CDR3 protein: CAIGETSGRNEQFF
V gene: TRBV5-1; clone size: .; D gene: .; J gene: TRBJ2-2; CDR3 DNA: TGCGCCAGCAGCTTGGCACAATATCCGAACACCGGGGAGCTGTTTTTT; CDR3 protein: CASSLAQYPNTGELFF
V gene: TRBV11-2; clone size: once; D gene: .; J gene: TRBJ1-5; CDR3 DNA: TGTGCCAGCAGCTCGGGTCGCCACAATCAGCCCCAGCATTTT; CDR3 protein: CASSSGRHNQPQHF